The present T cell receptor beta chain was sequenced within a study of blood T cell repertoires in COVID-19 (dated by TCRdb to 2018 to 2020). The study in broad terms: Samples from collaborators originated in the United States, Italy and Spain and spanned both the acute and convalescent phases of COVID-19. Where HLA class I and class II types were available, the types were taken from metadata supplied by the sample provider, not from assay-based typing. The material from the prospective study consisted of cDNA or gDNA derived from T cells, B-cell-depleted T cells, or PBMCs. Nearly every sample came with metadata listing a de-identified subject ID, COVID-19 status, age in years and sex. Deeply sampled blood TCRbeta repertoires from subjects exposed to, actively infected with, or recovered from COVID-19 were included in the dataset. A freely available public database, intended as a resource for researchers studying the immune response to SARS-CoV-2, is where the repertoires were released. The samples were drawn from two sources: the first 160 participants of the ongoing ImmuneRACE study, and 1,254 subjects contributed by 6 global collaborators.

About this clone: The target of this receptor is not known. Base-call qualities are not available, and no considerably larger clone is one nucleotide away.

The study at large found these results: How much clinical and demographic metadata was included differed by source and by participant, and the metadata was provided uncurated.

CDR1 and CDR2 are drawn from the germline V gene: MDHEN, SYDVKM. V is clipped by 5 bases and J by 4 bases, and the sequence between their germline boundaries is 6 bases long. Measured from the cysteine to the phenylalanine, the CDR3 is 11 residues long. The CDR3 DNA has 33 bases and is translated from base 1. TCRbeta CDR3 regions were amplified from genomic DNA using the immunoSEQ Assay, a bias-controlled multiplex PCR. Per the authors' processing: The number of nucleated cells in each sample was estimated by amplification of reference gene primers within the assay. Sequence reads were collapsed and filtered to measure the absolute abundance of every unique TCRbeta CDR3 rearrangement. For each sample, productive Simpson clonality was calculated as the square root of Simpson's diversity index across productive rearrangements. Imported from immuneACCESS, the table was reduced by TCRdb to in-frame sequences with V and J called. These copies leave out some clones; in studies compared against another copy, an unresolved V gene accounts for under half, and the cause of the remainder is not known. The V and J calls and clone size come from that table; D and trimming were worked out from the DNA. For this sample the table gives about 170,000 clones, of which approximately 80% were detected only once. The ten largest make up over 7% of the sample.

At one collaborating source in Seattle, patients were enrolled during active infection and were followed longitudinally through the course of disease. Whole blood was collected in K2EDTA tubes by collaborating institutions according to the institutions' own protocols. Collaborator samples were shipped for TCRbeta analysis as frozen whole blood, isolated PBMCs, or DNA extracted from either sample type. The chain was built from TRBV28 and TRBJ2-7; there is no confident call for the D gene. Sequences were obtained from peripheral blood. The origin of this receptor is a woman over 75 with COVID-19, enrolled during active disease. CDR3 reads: CASSDFYEQYF. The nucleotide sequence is TGTGCCAGCAGTGACTTTTACGAGCAGTACTTC.